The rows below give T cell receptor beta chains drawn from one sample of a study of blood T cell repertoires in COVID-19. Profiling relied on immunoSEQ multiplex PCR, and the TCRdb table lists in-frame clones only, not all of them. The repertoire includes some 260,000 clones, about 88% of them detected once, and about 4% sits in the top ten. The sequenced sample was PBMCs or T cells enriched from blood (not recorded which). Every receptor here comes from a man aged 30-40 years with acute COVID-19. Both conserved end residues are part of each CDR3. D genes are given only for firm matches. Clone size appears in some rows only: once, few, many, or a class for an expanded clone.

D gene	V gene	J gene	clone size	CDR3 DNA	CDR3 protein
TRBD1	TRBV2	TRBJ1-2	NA	TGTGCCAGCAGTGAAGCTGGGACAGCTACTAACTATGGCTACACCTTC	CASSEAGTATNYGYTF
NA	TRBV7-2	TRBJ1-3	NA	TGTGCCAGCAGCTTAGTGTCGGGAATGCCCATATATTTT	CASSLVSGMPIYF
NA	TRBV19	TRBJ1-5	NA	TGTGCCAGTAGTATGGCTTCCGGGAGCAATCAGCCCCAGCATTTT	CASSMASGSNQPQHF
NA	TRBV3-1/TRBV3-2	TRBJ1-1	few	TGTGCCAGCAGCCAGGGGGCCGTCGGGACCACTGAAGCTTTCTTT	CASSQGAVGTTEAFF
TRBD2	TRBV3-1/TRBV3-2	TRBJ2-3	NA	TGTGCCAGCAGCCAAGTCCCTAGCGGGGGGGGGACAGATACGCAGTATTTT	CASSQVPSGGGTDTQYF
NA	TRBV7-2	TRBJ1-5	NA	TGTGCCAGCAGCTTAGTTATGGGAGGCCAGCCCCAGCATTTT	CASSLVMGGQPQHF
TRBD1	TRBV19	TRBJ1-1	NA	TGTGCCAGTAGTATAAGGACAGGCCCGAACACTGAAGCTTTCTTT	CASSIRTGPNTEAFF
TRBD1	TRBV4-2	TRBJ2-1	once	TGTGCCAGCAGCCAAGAACAGGGGGCGAGGGAGCAGTTCTTC	CASSQEQGAREQFF
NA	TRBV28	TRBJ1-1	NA	TGTGCCACCCACCCGGGGACTGAAGCTTTCTTT	CATHPGTEAFF
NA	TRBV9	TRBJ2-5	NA	TGTGCCAGCAGCCCTACCACGTCGGAGACCCAGTACTTC	CASSPTTSETQYF
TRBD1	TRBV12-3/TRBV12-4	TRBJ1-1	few	TGTGCCAGCAGGTCGACAGGGGGATCTGAAGCTTTCTTT	CASRSTGGSEAFF
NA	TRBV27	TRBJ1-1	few	TGTGCCAGCAGGGGCCGCGCTGAAGCTTTCTTT	CASRGRAEAFF
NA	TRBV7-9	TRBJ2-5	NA	TGTGCCAGCAGCAACGGGCGGGGAGAGACCCAGTACTTC	CASSNGRGETQYF
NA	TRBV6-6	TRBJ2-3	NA	TGTGCCAGCAGTTACGACTCCGCTAGCACAGATACGCAGTATTTT	CASSYDSASTDTQYF
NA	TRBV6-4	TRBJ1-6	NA	TGTGCCAGCAGTGACTCCTCAGGTGCACTTTCACCCCTCCACTTT	CASSDSSGALSPLHF
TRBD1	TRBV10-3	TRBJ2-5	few	TGTGCCATCAAGGGGGACAGGGGACCCGAGACCCAGTACTTC	CAIKGDRGPETQYF
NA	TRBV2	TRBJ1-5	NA	TGTGCCAGCAGTGATTATAGCAATCAGCCCCAGCATTTT	CASSDYSNQPQHF
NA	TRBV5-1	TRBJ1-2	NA	TGCGCCAGCAGCTTGCATCTCACAGGGAGTGGCTACACCTTC	CASSLHLTGSGYTF
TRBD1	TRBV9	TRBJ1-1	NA	TGTGCCAGCAGCCCCCGGACAGGACTCTCTGAAGCTTTCTTT	CASSPRTGLSEAFF
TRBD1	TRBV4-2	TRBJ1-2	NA	TGTGCCAGCAGCCGGACAGGGTTAGGCTACACCTTC	CASSRTGLGYTF
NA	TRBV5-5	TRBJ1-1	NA	TGTGCCAGCAGCACGGCGCAGGGTGTGGACACTGAAGCTTTCTTT	CASSTAQGVDTEAFF
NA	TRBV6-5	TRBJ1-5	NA	TGTGCCAGCAGTTCAGGGGGCAATCAGCCCCAGCATTTT	CASSSGGNQPQHF
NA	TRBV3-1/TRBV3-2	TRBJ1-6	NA	TGTGCCAGCAGCCTCACAGGGTTCGATTCACCCCTCCACTTT	CASSLTGFDSPLHF
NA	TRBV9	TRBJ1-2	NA	TGTGCCAGCAGCGTCAGCTGGCAGGCCTACTATGGCTACACCTTC	CASSVSWQAYYGYTF
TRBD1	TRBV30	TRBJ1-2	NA	TGTGCCTGGAGTGTACAGGGGGCGCGAGGCTACACCTTC	CAWSVQGARGYTF
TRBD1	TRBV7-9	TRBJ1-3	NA	TGTGCCAGCAGCCCCTGGGGACAGTCTGGAAACACCATATATTTT	CASSPWGQSGNTIYF
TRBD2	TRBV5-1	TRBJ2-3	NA	TGCGCCAGCAGCGTTACTAGCGGGGGGAAGACAGATACGCAGTATTTT	CASSVTSGGKTDTQYF
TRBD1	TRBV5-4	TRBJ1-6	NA	TGTGCCAGCAGCTCCGGGACAGAAAATTCACCCCTCCACTTT	CASSSGTENSPLHF
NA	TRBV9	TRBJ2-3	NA	TGTGCCAGCAGCGTAGGGGGGGTCAGCACAGATACGCAGTATTTT	CASSVGGVSTDTQYF
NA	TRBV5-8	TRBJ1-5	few	TGTGCCAGCAGCCGAGTCCCCACAGGGTTGCAGCCCCAGCATTTT	CASSRVPTGLQPQHF
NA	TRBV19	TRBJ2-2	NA	TGTGCCAGCAACACAAATAGGGGCGCCGGGGAGCTGTTTTTT	CASNTNRGAGELFF
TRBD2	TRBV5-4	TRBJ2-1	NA	TGTGCCAGCAGCTTGGCCATGTGGGGGGGGACCAATGAGCAGTTCTTC	CASSLAMWGGTNEQFF
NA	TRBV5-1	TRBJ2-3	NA	TGCGCCAGCAGCTTACAAGGGGCAGTGGAATTCGATACGCAGTATTTT	CASSLQGAVEFDTQYF
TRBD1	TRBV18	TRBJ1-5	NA	TGTGCCAGCTCACCATCGGGACAGGGACACCAGCCCCAGCATTTT	CASSPSGQGHQPQHF